Following are 11 T cell receptor beta chains from one sample sequenced in a study of T cell responses to AZD1222 COVID-19 vaccine. Sequenced by immunoSEQ multiplex PCR; TCRdb stores in-frame clones only, minus some. The sample has about 140,000 clones; roughly 93% are singletons. This material consisted of peripheral blood, taken on day 0 of MenACWY control vaccination. The receptors originated from an adult in good health.

This chain joins TRBV5-1 and TRBJ2-5; no clear D. The germline V gene encodes CDR1 SGHRS and CDR2 YFSETQ. Trimming cost V 4 bases and J 2 bases, with 12 bases left between them. The CDR3 is 14 residues long. DNA of the CDR3: TGCGCCAGCAGCGCATGGCCACAGCAAGAGACCCAGTACTTC. Translating gives CASSAWPQQETQYF.

The chain couples TRBV7-8 to TRBJ2-2; 7 nucleotides match TRBD1. Germline V lookup: CDR1 SGHVS, CDR2 FQNEAQ. The J segment lost 0 bases and the V segment lost 5 bases, leaving 6 bases of the junction unmatched. The CDR3 is made up of 16 amino acids. The DNA for the CDR3 is TGTGCCAGCAGCCATCTGACAGGGCCGAACACCGGGGAGCTGTTTTTT. Protein: CASSHLTGPNTGELFF.

The chain is built from TRBV19 and TRBJ1-1; D is possibly TRBD1 (5 bases). The CDR3 consists of 13 residues. V shed 7 bases and J shed 3 bases, with 12 bases lying between them. Germline CDR1 and CDR2: LNHDA and SQIVND (reference sequence). Here the CDR3 reads CASTQGVDTEAFF. CDR3 DNA: TGTGCCAGTACCCAGGGAGTCGACACTGAAGCTTTCTTT.

J is TRBJ1-6 and V is TRBV19; possible D gene TRBD1, 5 bases. The V gene lost 5 bases and the J gene lost 5 bases, with 7 bases spanning the gap. The CDR3 loop spans 13 amino acids. From germline, CDR1 is LNHDA and CDR2 SQIVND (reference sequence). The chain's CDR3 is CASSRRDNSPLHF. CDR3 in DNA: TGTGCCAGTAGTCGCAGGGATAATTCACCCCTCCACTTT.

The J gene is TRBJ1-5, the V gene TRBV9, with D possibly being TRBD1 (5 bases). The CDR3 extends over 14 amino acids. CDR1 and CDR2 (germline): SGDLS, YYNGEE. V gave up 3 bases and J gave up 3 bases, with 10 bases separating them. CDR3 region: CASSGGAANQPQHF. In DNA form, the CDR3 reads TGTGCCAGCAGCGGTGGGGCGGCCAATCAGCCCCAGCATTTT.

In DNA form, the CDR3 reads TGTGCCAGCAGCCTCAACCATCAGCCCCAGCATTTT. It is translated as CASSLNHQPQHF. V is TRBV7-2 and J is TRBJ1-5; the D is unclear. The CDR3 totals 12 residues. Trimming took 5 bases from V and 5 from J, leaving 7 bases between them. The germline gives CDR1 SGHTA, CDR2 FQGNSA.

This rearrangement joins TRBV9 to TRBJ2-1, with D perhaps TRBD2 (5 bases). CDR1 SGDLS and CDR2 YYNGEE come from the germline V gene. The CDR3 loop spans 14 amino acids. Trimming took off 4 bases at V and 9 bases at J, with 17 bases between the two ends. CDR3 sequence: CASSPSDFGSEQFF. As DNA, the CDR3 is TGTGCCAGCAGCCCCTCCGATTTTGGGAGTGAGCAGTTCTTC.

The chain uses TRBV13 and TRBJ1-1, with D perhaps TRBD1 (5 bases). The CDR3 contains 13 residues. Germline CDR1 is PRHDT and CDR2 is FYEKMQ (reference sequence). Trimming pared 2 bases from V and 7 bases from J, leaving 11 bases between. CDR3 DNA: TGTGCCAGCAGCTTAAGTGGGACGGGTGAAGCTTTCTTT. Its protein product is CASSLSGTGEAFF.

The gene calls are TRBV5-8 and TRBJ2-3; D unclear. The V gene's germline CDR1 is SGHTS and CDR2 YDEGEE. V lost 0 bases and J lost 2, with 7 bases in between. This CDR3 region has 14 residues. CDR3 in amino acids: CASSLDFYTDTQYF. As DNA, the CDR3 is TGTGCCAGCAGCTTGGATTTCTACACAGATACGCAGTATTTT.

V gene TRBV19 combines with J gene TRBJ1-5; D not certain. Between the trimmed V and J ends, which lost 6 bases and 7 bases, there was a span of 22 bases. The length of the CDR3 is 16 residues. CDR1 LNHDA and CDR2 SQIVND come from the germline V gene (reference sequence). CDR3 nucleotide sequence: TGTGCCAGTAGAGAGGGATCCGGGTCCCAAAACCAGCCCCAGCATTTT. This codes for CASREGSGSQNQPQHF.

This clone was found once. J is TRBJ1-2 and V is TRBV28; D is unresolved. V was clipped by 5 bases and J by 4 bases, with 8 bases between them. The CDR3 covers 12 residues. Germline CDR1 MDHEN, CDR2 SYDVKM. CDR3 sequence (DNA): TGTGCCAGCAGTCCAAGGAGCTATGGCTACACCTTC. Translation: CASSPRSYGYTF.